Included here is one TCR beta chain sequence, with context. The antigen remains undetermined. The record originates from a study of T cells after yellow fever vaccination. Study-level points and caveats: The bulk population could contribute abundant contaminating clonotypes to FACS-sorted repertoires.

It was through 5'RACE template switching that TCR cDNA was made, with a universal primer site and UMIs added. TCRdb independently ran MiXCR on the 5' RACE reads; one entry per CDR3 protein. Altogether hundreds of thousands of distinct CDR3 sequences are present, less than 9.5% being singletons, with the ten largest covering roughly a sixth. J gave up 3 bases and V 2 bases, and 6 bases lay outside the gene matches. CDR3 length equals 15 residues. Looked up from germline, CDR1 is LGHNT and CDR2 is FRNRAP. The receptor was derived from a man between 18 and 35 years old who received the YFV17D yellow fever vaccine. The gene calls are TRBV12-5 and TRBJ2-7; TRBD1 matches at 8 bases. Sequences were derived from PBMCs, sampled about 49 days after the first yellow fever vaccination. This CDR3 is CASGLTGGLNYEQYF. The CDR3 coding sequence is TGTGCTAGTGGTTTGACAGGGGGTCTCAACTACGAGCAGTACTTC.